This is a list of T cell receptor beta chains from one sample in a study of blood T cell repertoires in COVID-19. This table comes from immunoSEQ multiplex PCR, and its TCRdb copy is limited to in-frame clones, with some not included. The sample records roughly 87,000 clones, about 88% being singletons. Sequenced sample: peripheral blood. All receptors derive from a man aged 40-49 years with acute or convalescent COVID-19. CDR3s leave out the opening cysteine and the closing phenylalanine or tryptophan. The D gene is left open where the match is weak. Some rows mark clone size as missing; the rest say once, few, many or name a class of expanded clone.

CDR3 protein,V gene,clone size,D gene,J gene
ASSQARGPGETQY,TRBV3-1/TRBV3-2,-,-,TRBJ2-5
ASSLRGSEYEQY,TRBV7-9,few,-,TRBJ2-7
AISEERGSSGSPLH,TRBV10-3,-,-,TRBJ1-6
ASGQPNYEQY,TRBV6-5,-,-,TRBJ2-7
ASSSKTSDNEQF,TRBV11-3,-,TRBD2,TRBJ2-1
ASSPTRGSTEAF,TRBV6-5,-,-,TRBJ1-1
ASSSPGGADNEQF,TRBV5-6,-,-,TRBJ2-1
ASSRGGYEQY,TRBV14,-,-,TRBJ2-7
ASSLGGTVTEAF,TRBV7-8,-,TRBD1,TRBJ1-1
SAGPERETQY,TRBV29-1,once,-,TRBJ2-5
ASSIQGQNYGYT,TRBV9,once,-,TRBJ1-2
ASSPAGRNTEAF,TRBV9,-,-,TRBJ1-1
ASSFSTRSGSPEDGTQY,TRBV7-9,-,-,TRBJ2-5
ASSQSRSLCEQY,TRBV23-1,once,-,TRBJ2-7
AGNRGPDTEAF,TRBV6-5,-,TRBD1,TRBJ1-1